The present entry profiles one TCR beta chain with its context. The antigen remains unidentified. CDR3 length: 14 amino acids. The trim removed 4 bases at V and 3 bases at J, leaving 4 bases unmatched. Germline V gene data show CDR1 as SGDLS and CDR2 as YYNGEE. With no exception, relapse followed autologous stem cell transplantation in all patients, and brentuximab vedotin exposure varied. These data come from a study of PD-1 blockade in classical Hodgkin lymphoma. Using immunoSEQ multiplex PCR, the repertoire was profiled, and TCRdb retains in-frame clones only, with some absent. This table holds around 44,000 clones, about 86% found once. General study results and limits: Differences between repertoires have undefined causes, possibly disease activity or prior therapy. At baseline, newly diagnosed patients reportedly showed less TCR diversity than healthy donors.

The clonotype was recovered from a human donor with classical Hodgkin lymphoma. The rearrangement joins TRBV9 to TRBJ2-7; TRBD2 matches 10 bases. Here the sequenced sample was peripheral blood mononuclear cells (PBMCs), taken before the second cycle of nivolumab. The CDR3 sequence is CASSLSGRVYEQYF. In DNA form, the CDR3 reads TGTGCCAGCAGCTTGAGCGGGAGGGTCTACGAGCAGTACTTC.